The next 12 T cell receptor beta chains were all read from a single sample in a study of long-term antiretroviral therapy in people with HIV. The immunoSEQ assay was v3.0, run at survey level. The table came from immunoSEQ multiplex PCR; TCRdb's copy has only in-frame clones and leaves some out. Seen here are roughly 39,000 clones, 86% observed once, and the top ten hold around 3.9%. The sequenced sample was unsorted PBMCs, obtained just before starting antiretroviral therapy. The receptors were gathered from a woman aged 18-35 years with HIV.

V and J are TRBV5-6 and TRBJ2-7, with 9 bases that match TRBD1. CDR1 and CDR2 (germline): SGHDT, YYEEEE. The CDR3 spans 15 residues. V was clipped by 4 bases and J by 4 bases; unmatched bases: 9. The CDR3, as DNA: TGTGCCAGCAGCAGGAACCCGGGACAGGGTTACGAGCAGTACTTC. It encodes CASSRNPGQGYEQYF.

The rearrangement joins TRBV21-1 to TRBJ2-7; TRBD1 is taken as the D call from the table, unchecked against the DNA. TRBV21-1 is a documented pseudogene. This CDR3 comprises 18 residues. The CDR3 here is CASNLRDRGPSSSYEQYF. The CDR3 DNA reads as TGTGCCAGCAACCTCCGGGACAGGGGGCCCTCGAGCTCCTACGAGCAGTACTTC.

This chain joins TRBV2 and TRBJ2-5; D is ambiguous. The CDR3 runs to 9 residues. The V and J ends lost 10 bases and 2 bases respectively, with 2 bases between them. Per the germline V gene, CDR1 is SNHLY and CDR2 is FYNNEI. CDR3 loop: CAIQETQYF. The CDR3 bases are TGTGCCATACAAGAGACCCAGTACTTC.

The chain uses TRBV7-9 and TRBJ1-3, with a weak D call TRBD1 (5 bases). The V and J ends lost 7 bases and 2 bases respectively, with 6 bases between them. This CDR3 spans 12 amino acids. The germline CDR1 and CDR2 sequences are SEHNR and FQNEAQ (reference sequence). Here the CDR3 reads CASKGAGNTIYF. CDR3 in DNA: TGTGCCAGCAAAGGGGCTGGAAACACCATATATTTT.

This clone was detected only once. The V and J genes are TRBV12-5 and TRBJ2-1, with D tentatively TRBD2 (6 bases). The CDR3 is 16 amino acids. Germline V lookup: CDR1 LGHNT, CDR2 FRNRAP. Trimming shortened V by 6 bases and J by 8 bases, and 23 bases separated the two germline ends. In DNA form, the CDR3 reads TGTGCTAGTGGGTTGTTAGAGCGGGCCACGGGGGATGAGCAGTTCTTC. Amino acids: CASGLLERATGDEQFF.

This chain joins TRBV11-2 and TRBJ1-2; TRBD1 matches at 7 bases. The germline gives CDR1 SGHAT, CDR2 FQNNGV. The CDR3 covers 13 residues. Unmatched junction bases numbered 8, after V lost 5 bases and J lost 8 bases. CDR3 nucleotide sequence: TGTGCCAGCAGCGAACAGGGGAATTCGGGCTACACCTTC. Amino acid sequence: CASSEQGNSGYTF.

The chain combines TRBV7-2 with TRBJ2-7, with a weak D call TRBD2 (6 bases). Germline assignment: CDR1 SGHTA and CDR2 FQGNSA. V was pared by 4 bases and J by 2 bases, with 15 bases between. The CDR3 extends over 15 amino acids. The CDR3 sequence: CASSSSVPMTYEQYF. CDR3 DNA sequence: TGTGCCAGCAGCTCTAGCGTGCCGATGACCTACGAGCAGTACTTC.

The V call is TRBV19, the J call TRBJ2-4; the D gene is possibly TRBD1 (6 bases). Germline V gene lookup returns CDR1 LNHDA and CDR2 SQIVND (reference sequence). Trimming left V 4 bases short and J 1 base short, with 17 bases between. CDR3 length: 17 amino acids. The CDR3 spells CASSTLTGAKAKNIQYF. The CDR3 nucleotides read TGTGCCAGTAGTACCTTGACAGGAGCCAAGGCCAAAAACATTCAGTACTTC.

This chain connects TRBV10-1 to TRBJ2-7; TRBD2 matches at 7 bases. Germline V gene data show CDR1 as WNHNN and CDR2 as SYGVQD (reference sequence). This CDR3 comprises 15 residues. Trimming cost V 5 bases and J 6 bases; bases outside gene matches: 13. The CDR3 here is CASSSQRGSRGEQYF. DNA for the CDR3: TGCGCCAGCAGTTCTCAGCGGGGTAGTCGGGGCGAGCAGTACTTC.

The J gene is TRBJ2-1, the V gene TRBV7-3, with D perhaps assigned TRBD1 or TRBD2 (5 bases each). Germline loops: CDR1 SGHTA, CDR2 FQGTGA. Trimming removed 5 bases from V and 5 bases from J, with 13 bases in between. The CDR3 is 14 amino acids. The CDR3 nucleotides are TGTGCCAGCAGCCTACGGGGCCCCAACAATGAGCAGTTCTTC. As protein: CASSLRGPNNEQFF.

The chain carries TRBV7-9 and TRBJ1-3; no reliable D call. The germline V gene encodes CDR1 SEHNR and CDR2 FQNEAQ (reference sequence). The CDR3 contains 16 residues. V was cut by 2 bases and J by 0 bases, with 11 bases left in between. CDR3 sequence: CASSLLSGNSGNTIYF. CDR3 DNA sequence: TGTGCCAGCAGCTTATTATCCGGGAACTCTGGAAACACCATATATTTT. Full variable domain (rest looked up from reference TRBV7-9 and TRBJ1-3): DTGVSQNPRHKITKRGQNVTFRCDPISEHNRLYWYRQTLGQGPEFLTYFQNEAQLEKSRLLSDRFSAERPKGSFSTLEIQRTEQGDSAMYLCASSLLSGNSGNTIYFGEGSWLTVV.

The chain links TRBV25-1 to TRBJ2-2, with D perhaps matching TRBD1 or TRBD2 (5 bases each). Germline V gives CDR1 MGHDK, CDR2 SYGVNS. V was cut by 4 bases and J by 0 bases, with 18 bases left in between. The CDR3 is made up of 18 amino acids. In nucleotides, the CDR3 is TGTGCCAGCAGTGGCCACCAGGGTGCGGGCGCGAACACCGGGGAGCTGTTTTTT. This codes for CASSGHQGAGANTGELFF.